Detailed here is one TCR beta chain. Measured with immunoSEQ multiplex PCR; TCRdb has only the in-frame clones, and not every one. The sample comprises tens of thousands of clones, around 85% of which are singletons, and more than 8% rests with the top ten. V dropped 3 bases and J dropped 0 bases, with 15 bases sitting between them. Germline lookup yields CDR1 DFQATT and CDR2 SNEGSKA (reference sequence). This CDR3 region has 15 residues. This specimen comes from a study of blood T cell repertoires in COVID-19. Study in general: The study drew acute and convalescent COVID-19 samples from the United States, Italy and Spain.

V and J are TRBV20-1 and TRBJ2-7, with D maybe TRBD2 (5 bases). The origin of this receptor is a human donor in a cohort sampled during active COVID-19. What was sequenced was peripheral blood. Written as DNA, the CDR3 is TGCAGTGCTAGTCTCGGTCGGGATACCTCCTACGAGCAGTACTTC. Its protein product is CSASLGRDTSYEQYF.